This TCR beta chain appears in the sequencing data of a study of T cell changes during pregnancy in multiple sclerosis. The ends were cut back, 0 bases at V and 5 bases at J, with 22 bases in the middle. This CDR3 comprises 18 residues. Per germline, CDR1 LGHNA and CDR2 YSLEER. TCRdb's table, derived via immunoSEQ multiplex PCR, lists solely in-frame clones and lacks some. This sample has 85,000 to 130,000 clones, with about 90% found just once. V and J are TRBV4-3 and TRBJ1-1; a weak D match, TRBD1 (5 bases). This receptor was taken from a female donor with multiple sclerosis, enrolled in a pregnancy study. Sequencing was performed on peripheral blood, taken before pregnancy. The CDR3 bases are TGCGCCAGCAGCCAAGAAGTAGCCAGGGAAATCTCAGGGACTGAAGCTTTCTTT. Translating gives CASSQEVAREISGTEAFF.